This T cell receptor beta chain was captured by sequencing in a study of T-cell reconstitution after alpha-beta-depleted transplantation in children. Unique molecular identifiers were used in preparing the TCRbeta library. TCRdb recomputed calls from the PCR reads with MiXCR, one row per CDR3 protein. Of around 800,000 distinct CDR3 sequences in the sample, 15% to 20% were seen once. This clonotype was seen only a few times. This CDR3 has 14 residues. Trimming cost V 5 bases and J 1 base, with 13 bases left between them. Germline loops: CDR1 DFQATT, CDR2 SNEGSKA (reference sequence). The sequence was obtained from a male patient younger than 18 who had a stem cell transplant for acute lymphoblastic leukemia, so the T cells may come from the graft donor. This chain links TRBV20-1 with TRBJ2-3; D possibly matches TRBD1 or TRBD2 (5 bases each). Here the sequenced sample was PBMCs, mostly from graft donor cells, taken 360 days after TCRalphabeta/CD19-depleted stem cell transplant. CDR3 nucleotide sequence: TGCAGTGCTCATGGGGGTAGCGGCACAGATACGCAGTATTTT. Translated, it gives CSAHGGSGTDTQYF.